This TCR beta chain was observed in a study of technical replicates of blood from a handful of donors. Germline lookup yields CDR1 KGHSH and CDR2 LQKENI. Trimming left V 5 bases short and J 3 bases short, with 19 bases between. The CDR3 contains 16 residues. The table came from immunoSEQ multiplex PCR; TCRdb's copy has only in-frame clones and leaves some out. The sample consists of 9,500 to 15,000 clones, approximately 94% of them appearing once. The material sequenced was PBMCs. V usage is TRBV18 and J usage is TRBJ1-2, with a tentative D call TRBD1 (6 bases). The sequence came from a human donor in good health. DNA for the CDR3: TGTGCCAGCTCAGTTGCTGGACAGTCACCCTACTATGGCTACACCTTC. Protein: CASSVAGQSPYYGYTF.